One and the same sample provided the 9 T cell receptor beta chains below, sequenced in a study of shared clonotypes between healthy human individuals. Naive CD8 cells comprised CD45RO-negative, CCR7-positively selected cells, excluding terminally differentiated effector memory CD45RA+ cells. Clones were sequenced by immunoSEQ multiplex PCR, and TCRdb holds only the in-frame ones, with some missing. The sample gives about 2 million clones, approximately 94% of which show up once; about 1.1% is in the top ten. What was sequenced was naive CD8+ T cells sorted from blood. These receptors originate from a man between 18 and 29 years old in good health.

This chain connects TRBV15 to TRBJ2-2; TRBD1 agrees at 7 bases. Per germline, CDR1 LNHNV and CDR2 YYDKDF (reference sequence). The length of the CDR3 is 16 residues. The J segment lost 5 bases and the V segment lost 6 bases, leaving 12 bases of the junction unmatched. DNA of the CDR3: TGTGCCACCAGTGACGGGACAGTCGACAGGACCGGGGAGCTGTTTTTT. This translates into CATSDGTVDRTGELFF.

This chain links TRBV29-1 with TRBJ2-1; 13 bases are shared with TRBD2. Germline V gene data show CDR1 as SQVTM and CDR2 as ANQGSEA. V dropped 1 base and J dropped 0; count of bases not matched to a gene: 12. The CDR3 spans 20 residues. CDR3 DNA: TGCAGCGTTGAAGGGCTTACCGGGACTAGCGGGAAAAGCTCCTACAATGAGCAGTTCTTC. Residues: CSVEGLTGTSGKSSYNEQFF.

The CDR3, as DNA: TGCGCCAGCAGCTTGACAGGGAGGTCCTACGAGCAGTACTTC. Its translation is CASSLTGRSYEQYF. The chain has TRBV5-1 and TRBJ2-7, with D possibly being TRBD1 or TRBD2 (6 bases each). Germline-derived CDR1 and CDR2 are SGHRS and YFSETQ. Trimming took 1 base from V and 1 from J, leaving 9 bases between them. CDR3 length equals 14 residues.

The V and J genes are TRBV9 and TRBJ2-3; 14 bases match TRBD2. Trimming cost V 6 bases and J 6 bases; bases outside gene matches: 12. The germline V gene encodes CDR1 SGDLS and CDR2 YYNGEE. The CDR3 spans 17 residues. The CDR3 nucleotides are TGTGCCAGCAATGGACTAGCGGGGGGCAGCCGGGTGGATACGCAGTATTTT. The encoded protein is CASNGLAGGSRVDTQYF. The full variable domain, rest sourced from reference TRBV9 and TRBJ2-3, is DSGVTQTPKHLITATGQRVTLRCSPRSGDLSVYWYQQSLDQGLQFLIQYYNGEERAKGNILERFSAQQFPDLHSELNLSSLELGDSALYFCASNGLAGGSRVDTQYFGPGTRLTVL.

The J gene is TRBJ2-7, the V gene TRBV5-5, with 8 bases aligning to TRBD1. The CDR3 covers 14 residues. CDR1 and CDR2 (germline): SGHKS, YYEKEE (reference sequence). V lost 5 bases and J lost 2; bases outside the gene matches: 6. The DNA of the CDR3 is TGTGCCAGCAGTTTCGGGACAGGTGCCTACGAGCAGTACTTC. Translating it yields CASSFGTGAYEQYF.

This clone was recorded once. V is TRBV27 and J is TRBJ2-7; 7 positions agree with TRBD2. Germline CDR1 MNHEY, CDR2 SMNVEV (reference sequence). The V gene end was trimmed by 4 bases and the J gene end by 4 bases; junction bases not matched to a gene: 7. This CDR3 contains 14 residues. The CDR3 sequence is CASSWIGGRYEQYF. The CDR3, as DNA: TGTGCCAGCAGTTGGATCGGCGGGAGATACGAGCAGTACTTC.

Concerning this clone itself: This same CDR3 is encoded by further DNA sequences in the sample. The chain joins TRBV5-4 to TRBJ2-7; no reliable D call. This CDR3 contains 13 residues. Germline V CDR1 and CDR2: SGHNT, YYREEE (reference sequence). The V end lost 0 bases, the J end lost 2 bases, and 6 bases lay between the germline ends. CDR3 residues: CASSLDSPYEQYF. CDR3 coding DNA: TGTGCCAGCAGCTTGGACAGTCCCTACGAGCAGTACTTC.

This chain connects TRBV6-5 to TRBJ2-5, with D hard to call. Germline CDR1 reads MNHEY; CDR2 reads SVGAGI. The CDR3 covers 13 residues. The germline V and J ends were trimmed by 5 bases and 5 bases, with 12 bases remaining between them. The CDR3 DNA reads TGTGCCAGCAGTGCCCCGGTGGGGGAGACCCAGTACTTC. Its protein is CASSAPVGETQYF.

V usage is TRBV27 and J usage is TRBJ1-6; D call uncertain. The V gene's germline CDR1 is MNHEY and CDR2 SMNVEV (reference sequence). The CDR3 runs to 12 residues. V dropped 6 bases and J dropped 8 bases, with 8 bases sitting between them. The CDR3 DNA is TGTGCCAGCAGCTTGGGTGATTCACCCCTCCACTTT. Protein product: CASSLGDSPLHF.